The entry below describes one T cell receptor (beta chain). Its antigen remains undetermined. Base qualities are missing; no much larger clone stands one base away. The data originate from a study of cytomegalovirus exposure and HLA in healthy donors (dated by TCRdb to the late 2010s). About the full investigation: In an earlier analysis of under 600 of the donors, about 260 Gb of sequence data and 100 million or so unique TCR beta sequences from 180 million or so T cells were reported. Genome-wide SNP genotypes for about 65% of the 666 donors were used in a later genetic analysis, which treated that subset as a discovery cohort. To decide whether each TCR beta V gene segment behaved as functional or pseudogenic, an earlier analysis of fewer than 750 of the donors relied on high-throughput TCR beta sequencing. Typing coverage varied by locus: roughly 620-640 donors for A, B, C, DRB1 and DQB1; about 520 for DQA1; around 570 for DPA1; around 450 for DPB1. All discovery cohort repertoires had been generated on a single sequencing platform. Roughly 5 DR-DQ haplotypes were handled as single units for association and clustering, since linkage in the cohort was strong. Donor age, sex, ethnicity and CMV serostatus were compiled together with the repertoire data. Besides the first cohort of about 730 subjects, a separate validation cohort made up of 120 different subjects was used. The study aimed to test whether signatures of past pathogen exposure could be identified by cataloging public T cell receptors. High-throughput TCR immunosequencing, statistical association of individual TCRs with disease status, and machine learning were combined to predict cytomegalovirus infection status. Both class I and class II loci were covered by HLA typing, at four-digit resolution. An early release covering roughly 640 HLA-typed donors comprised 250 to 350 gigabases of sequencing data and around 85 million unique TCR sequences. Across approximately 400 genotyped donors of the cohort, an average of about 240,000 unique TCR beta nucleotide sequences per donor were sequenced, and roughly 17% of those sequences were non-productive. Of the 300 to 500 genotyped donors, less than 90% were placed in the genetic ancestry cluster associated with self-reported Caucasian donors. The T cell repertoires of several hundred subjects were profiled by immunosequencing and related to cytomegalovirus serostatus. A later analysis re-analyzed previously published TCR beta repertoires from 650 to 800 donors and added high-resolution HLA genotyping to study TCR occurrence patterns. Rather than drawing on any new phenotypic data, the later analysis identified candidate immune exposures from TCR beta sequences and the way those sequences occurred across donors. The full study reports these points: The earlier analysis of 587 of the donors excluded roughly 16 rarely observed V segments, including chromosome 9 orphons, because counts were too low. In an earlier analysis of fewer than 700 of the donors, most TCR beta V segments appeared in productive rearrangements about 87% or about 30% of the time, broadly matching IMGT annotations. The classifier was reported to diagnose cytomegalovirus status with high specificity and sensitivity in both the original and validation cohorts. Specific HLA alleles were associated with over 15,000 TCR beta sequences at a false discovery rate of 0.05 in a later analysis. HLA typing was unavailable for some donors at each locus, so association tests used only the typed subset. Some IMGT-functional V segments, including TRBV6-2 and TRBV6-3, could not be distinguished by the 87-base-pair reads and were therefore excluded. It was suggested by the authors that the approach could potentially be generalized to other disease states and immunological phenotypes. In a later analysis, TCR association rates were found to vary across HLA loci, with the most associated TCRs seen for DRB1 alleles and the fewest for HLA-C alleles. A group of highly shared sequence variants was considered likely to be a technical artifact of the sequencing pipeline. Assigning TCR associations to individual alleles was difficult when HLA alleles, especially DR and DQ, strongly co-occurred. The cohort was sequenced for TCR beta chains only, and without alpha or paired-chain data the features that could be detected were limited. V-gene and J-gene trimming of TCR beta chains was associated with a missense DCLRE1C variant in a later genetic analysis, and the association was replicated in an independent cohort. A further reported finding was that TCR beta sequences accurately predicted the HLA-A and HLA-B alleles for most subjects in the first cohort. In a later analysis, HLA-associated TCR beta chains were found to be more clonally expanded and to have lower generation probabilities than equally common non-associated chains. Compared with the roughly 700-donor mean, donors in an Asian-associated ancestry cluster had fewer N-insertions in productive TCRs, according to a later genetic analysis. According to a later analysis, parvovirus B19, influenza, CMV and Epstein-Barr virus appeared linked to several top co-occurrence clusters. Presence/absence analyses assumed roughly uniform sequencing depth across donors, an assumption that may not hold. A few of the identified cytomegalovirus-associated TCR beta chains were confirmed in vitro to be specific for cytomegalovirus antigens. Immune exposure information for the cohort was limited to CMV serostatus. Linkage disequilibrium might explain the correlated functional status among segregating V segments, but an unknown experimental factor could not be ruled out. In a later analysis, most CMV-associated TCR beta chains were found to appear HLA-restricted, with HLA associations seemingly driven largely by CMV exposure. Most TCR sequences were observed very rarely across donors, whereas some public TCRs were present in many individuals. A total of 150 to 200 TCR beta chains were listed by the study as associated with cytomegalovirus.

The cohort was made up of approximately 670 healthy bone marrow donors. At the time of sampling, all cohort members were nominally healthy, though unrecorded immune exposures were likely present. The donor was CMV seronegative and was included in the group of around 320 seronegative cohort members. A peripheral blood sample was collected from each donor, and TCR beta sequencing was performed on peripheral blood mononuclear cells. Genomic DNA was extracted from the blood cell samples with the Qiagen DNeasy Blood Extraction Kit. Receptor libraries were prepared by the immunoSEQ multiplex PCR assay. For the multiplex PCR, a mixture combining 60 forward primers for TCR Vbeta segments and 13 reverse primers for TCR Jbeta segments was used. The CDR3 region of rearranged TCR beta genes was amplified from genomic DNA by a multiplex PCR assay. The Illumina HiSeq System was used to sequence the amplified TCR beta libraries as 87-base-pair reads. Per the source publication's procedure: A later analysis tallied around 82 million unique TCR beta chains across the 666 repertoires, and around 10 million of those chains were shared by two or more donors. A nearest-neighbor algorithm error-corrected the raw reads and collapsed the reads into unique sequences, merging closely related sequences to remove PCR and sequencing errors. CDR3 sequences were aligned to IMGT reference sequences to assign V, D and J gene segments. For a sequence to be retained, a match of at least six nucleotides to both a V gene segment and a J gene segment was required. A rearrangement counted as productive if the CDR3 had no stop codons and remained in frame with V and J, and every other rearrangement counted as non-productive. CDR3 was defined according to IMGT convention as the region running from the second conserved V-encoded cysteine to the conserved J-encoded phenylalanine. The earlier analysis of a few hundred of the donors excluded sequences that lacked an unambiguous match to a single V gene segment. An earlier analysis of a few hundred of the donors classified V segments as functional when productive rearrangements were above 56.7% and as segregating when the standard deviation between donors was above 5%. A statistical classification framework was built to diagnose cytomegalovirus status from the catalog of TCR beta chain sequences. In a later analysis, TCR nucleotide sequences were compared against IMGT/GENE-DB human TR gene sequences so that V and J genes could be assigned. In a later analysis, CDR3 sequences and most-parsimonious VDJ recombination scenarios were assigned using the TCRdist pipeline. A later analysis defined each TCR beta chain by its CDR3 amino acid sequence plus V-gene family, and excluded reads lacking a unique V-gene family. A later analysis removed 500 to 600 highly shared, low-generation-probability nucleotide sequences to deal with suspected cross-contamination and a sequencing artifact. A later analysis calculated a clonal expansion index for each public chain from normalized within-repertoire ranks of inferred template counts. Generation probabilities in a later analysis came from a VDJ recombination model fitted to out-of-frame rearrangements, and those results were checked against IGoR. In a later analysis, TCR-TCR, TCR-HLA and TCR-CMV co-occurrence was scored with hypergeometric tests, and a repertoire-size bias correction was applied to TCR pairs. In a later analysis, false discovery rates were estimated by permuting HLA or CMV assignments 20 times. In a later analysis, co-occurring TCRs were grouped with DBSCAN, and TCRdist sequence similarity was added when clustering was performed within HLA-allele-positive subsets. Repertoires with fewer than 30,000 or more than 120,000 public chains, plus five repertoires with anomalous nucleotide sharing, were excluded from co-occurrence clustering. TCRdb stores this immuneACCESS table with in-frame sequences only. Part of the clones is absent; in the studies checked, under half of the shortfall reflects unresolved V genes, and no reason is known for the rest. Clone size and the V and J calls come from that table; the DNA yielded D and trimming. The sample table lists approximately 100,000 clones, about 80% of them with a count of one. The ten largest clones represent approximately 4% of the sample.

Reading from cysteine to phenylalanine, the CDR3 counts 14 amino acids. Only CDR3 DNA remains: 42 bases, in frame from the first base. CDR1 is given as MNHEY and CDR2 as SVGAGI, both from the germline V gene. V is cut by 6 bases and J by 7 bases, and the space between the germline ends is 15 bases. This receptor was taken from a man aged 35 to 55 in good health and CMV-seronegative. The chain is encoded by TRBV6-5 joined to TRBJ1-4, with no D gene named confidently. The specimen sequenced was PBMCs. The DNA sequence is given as TGTGCCAGCAGACCCGGCCGGGGAGCTGAAAAACTGTTTTTT. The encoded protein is CASRPGRGAEKLFF.